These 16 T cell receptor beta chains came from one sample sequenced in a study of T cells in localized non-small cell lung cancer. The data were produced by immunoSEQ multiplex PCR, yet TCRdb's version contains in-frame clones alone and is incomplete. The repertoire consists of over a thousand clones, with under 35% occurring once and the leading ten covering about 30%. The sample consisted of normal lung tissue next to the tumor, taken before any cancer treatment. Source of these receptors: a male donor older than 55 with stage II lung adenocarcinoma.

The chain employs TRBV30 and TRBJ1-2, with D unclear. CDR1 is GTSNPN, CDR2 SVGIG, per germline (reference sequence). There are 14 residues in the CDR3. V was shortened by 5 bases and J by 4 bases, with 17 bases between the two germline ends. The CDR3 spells CAWGRTARAYGYTF. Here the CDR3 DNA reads TGTGCCTGGGGCAGGACGGCAAGGGCCTATGGCTACACCTTC.

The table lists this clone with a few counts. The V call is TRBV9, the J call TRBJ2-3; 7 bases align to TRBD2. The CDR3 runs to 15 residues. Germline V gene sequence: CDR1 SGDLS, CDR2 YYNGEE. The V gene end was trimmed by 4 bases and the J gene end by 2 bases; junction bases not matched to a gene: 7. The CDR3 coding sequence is TGTGCCAGCAGCCGCTGGGCGGGAGACACAGATACGCAGTATTTT. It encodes CASSRWAGDTDTQYF.

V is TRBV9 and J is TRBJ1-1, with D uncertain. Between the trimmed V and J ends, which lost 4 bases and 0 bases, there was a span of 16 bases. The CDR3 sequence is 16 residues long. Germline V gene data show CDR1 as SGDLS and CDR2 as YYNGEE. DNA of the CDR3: TGTGCCAGCAGCCTCAGGCTAATTGGACTGAACACTGAAGCTTTCTTT. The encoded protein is CASSLRLIGLNTEAFF. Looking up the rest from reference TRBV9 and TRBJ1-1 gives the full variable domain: DSGVTQTPKHLITATGQRVTLRCSPRSGDLSVYWYQQSLDQGLQFLIQYYNGEERAKGNILERFSAQQFPDLHSELNLSSLELGDSALYFCASSLRLIGLNTEAFFGQGTRLTVV.

CDR3 amino acids: CASSRGGLAGVSASRDTQYF. The CDR3 DNA is TGCGCCAGCAGCCGAGGGGGACTAGCGGGCGTTTCCGCCTCCCGAGATACGCAGTATTTT. The chain carries TRBV23-1 and TRBJ2-3; TRBD2 agrees at 12 bases. TRBV23-1 is assigned to the ORF class and has an uncertain function. Unmatched junction bases numbered 21, after V lost 6 bases and J lost 5 bases. This CDR3 is built from 20 residues.

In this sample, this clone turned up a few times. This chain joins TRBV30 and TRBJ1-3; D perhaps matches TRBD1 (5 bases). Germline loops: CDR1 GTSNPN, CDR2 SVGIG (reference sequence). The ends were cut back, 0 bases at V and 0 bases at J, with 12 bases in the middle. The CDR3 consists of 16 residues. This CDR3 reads CAWSVVGARSGNTIYF. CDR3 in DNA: TGTGCCTGGAGTGTCGTTGGGGCGCGCTCTGGAAACACCATATATTTT.

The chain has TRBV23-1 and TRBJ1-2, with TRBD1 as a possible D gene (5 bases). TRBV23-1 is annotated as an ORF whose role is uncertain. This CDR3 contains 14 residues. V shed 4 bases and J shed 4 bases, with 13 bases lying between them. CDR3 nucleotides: TGCGCCAGCAGTCCTCCGGGACCCACCTATGGCTACACCTTC. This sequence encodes CASSPPGPTYGYTF.

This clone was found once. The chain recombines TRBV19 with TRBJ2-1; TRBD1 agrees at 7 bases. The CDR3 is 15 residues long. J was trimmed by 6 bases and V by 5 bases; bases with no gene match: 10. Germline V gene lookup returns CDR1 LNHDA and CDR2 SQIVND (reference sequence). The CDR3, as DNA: TGTGCCAGTAGTGTTTCGGGACAGACGATCAATGAGCAGTTCTTC. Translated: CASSVSGQTINEQFF.

The CDR3 is CSVHRQGAPEAFF. The CDR3 DNA is TGCAGCGTTCATAGGCAGGGGGCCCCTGAAGCTTTCTTT. V is TRBV29-1 and J is TRBJ1-1; 8 bases are shared with TRBD1. The V and J ends lost 5 bases and 6 bases, in that order; junction bases with no gene match: 8. The CDR3 has 13 residues. CDR1 is SQVTM, CDR2 ANQGSEA, per germline. The whole variable domain, remainder taken from reference TRBV29-1 and TRBJ1-1, is SAVISQKPSRDICQRGTSLTIQCQVDSQVTMMFWYRQQPGQSLTLIATANQGSEATYESGFVIDKFPISRPNLTFSTLTVSNMSPEDSSIYLCSVHRQGAPEAFFGQGTRLTVV.

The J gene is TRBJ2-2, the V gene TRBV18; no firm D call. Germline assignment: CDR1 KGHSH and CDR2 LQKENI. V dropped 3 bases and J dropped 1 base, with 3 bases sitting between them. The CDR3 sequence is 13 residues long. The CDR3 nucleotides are TGTGCCAGCTCACCCGAGAACACCGGGGAGCTGTTTTTT. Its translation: CASSPENTGELFF.

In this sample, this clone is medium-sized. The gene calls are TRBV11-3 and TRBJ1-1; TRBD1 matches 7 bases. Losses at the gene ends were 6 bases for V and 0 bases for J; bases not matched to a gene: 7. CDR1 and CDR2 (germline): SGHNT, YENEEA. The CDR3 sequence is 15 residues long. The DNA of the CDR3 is TGTGCCAGCAGTTTTACCGGGACAGTGAACACTGAAGCTTTCTTT. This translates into CASSFTGTVNTEAFF.

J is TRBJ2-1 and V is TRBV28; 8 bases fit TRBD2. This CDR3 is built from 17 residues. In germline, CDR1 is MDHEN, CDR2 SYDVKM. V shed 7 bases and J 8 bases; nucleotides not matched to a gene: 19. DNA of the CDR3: TGTGCCAGCACCCGATCGACCGGGACTAGTATCGGGCATGAGCAGTTCTTC. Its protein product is CASTRSTGTSIGHEQFF.

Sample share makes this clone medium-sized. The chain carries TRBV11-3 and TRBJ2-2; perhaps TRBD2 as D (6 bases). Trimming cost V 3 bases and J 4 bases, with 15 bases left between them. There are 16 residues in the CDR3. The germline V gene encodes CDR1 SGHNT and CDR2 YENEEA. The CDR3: CASSFWRGGPTGELFF. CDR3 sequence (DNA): TGTGCCAGCAGCTTTTGGCGGGGAGGACCCACCGGGGAGCTGTTTTTT.

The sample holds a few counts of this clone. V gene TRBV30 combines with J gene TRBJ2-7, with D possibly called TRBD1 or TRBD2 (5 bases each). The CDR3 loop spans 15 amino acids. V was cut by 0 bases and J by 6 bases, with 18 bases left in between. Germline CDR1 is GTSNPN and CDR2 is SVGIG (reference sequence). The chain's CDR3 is CAWSVRGRVIREQYF. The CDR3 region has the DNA TGTGCCTGGAGTGTACGGGGCAGGGTAATTCGCGAGCAGTACTTC.

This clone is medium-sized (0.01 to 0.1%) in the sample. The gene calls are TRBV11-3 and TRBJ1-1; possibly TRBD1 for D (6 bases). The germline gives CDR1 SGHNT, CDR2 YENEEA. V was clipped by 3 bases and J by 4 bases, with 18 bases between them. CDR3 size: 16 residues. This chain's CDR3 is CASSLDGGQVVTEAFF. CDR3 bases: TGTGCCAGCAGCTTGGATGGGGGGCAGGTAGTCACTGAAGCTTTCTTT.

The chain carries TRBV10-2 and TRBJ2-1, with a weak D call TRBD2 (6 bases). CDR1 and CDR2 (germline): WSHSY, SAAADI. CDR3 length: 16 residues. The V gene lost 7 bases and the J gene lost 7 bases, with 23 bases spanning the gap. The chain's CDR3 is CASIRRDSYSTNEQFF. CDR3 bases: TGCGCCAGCATTAGGCGGGACTCCTATTCCACTAATGAGCAGTTCTTC.

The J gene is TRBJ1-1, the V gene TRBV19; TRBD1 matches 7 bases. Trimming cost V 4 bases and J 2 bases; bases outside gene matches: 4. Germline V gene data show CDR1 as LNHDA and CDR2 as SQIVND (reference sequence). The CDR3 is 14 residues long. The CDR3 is CASSTGQRNTEAFF. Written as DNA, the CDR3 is TGTGCCAGTAGTACGGGACAGAGAAACACTGAAGCTTTCTTT. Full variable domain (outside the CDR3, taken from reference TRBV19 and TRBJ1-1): DGGITQSPKYLFRKEGQNVTLSCEQNLNHDAMYWYRQDPGQGLRLIYYSQIVNDFQKGDIAEGYSVSREKKESFPLTVTSAQKNPTAFYLCASSTGQRNTEAFFGQGTRLTVV.